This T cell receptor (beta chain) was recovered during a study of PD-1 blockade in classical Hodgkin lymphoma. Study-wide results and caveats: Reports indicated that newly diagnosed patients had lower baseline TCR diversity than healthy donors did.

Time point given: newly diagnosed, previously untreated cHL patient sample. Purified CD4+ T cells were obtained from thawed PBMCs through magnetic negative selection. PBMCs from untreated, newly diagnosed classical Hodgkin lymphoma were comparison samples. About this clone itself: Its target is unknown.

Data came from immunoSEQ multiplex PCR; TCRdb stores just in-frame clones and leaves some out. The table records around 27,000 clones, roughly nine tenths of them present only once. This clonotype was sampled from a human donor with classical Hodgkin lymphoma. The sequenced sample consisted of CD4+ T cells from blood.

In DNA, the CDR3 is TGTGCCAGCAGTTTTACAGGGGGGGACAGGGAGGATGAAAAACTGTTTTTT. Its protein is CASSFTGGDREDEKLFF. The J gene is TRBJ1-4, the V gene TRBV28; TRBD1 matches at 9 bases. Germline lookup yields CDR1 MDHEN and CDR2 SYDVKM. This CDR3 spans 17 amino acids. With 3 bases clipped from V and 6 bases from J, the junction kept 11 bases outside the gene matches.